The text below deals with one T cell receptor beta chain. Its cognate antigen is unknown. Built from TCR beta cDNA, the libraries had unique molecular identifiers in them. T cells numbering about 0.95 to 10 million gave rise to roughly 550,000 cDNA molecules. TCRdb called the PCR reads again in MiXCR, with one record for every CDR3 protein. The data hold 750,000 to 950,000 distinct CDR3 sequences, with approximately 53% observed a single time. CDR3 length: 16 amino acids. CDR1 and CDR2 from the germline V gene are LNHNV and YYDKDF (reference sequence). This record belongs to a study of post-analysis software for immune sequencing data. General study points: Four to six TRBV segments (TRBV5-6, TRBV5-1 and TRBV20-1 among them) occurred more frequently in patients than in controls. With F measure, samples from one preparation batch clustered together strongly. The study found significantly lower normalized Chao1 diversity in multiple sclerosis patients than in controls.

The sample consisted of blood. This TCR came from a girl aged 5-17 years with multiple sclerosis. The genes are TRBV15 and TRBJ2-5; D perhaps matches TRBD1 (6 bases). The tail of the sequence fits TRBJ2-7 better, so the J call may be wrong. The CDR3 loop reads CATSRDPPSRGHEQYF. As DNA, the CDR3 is TGTGCCACCAGCAGAGATCCCCCCAGCAGGGGACACGAGCAGTACTTC.